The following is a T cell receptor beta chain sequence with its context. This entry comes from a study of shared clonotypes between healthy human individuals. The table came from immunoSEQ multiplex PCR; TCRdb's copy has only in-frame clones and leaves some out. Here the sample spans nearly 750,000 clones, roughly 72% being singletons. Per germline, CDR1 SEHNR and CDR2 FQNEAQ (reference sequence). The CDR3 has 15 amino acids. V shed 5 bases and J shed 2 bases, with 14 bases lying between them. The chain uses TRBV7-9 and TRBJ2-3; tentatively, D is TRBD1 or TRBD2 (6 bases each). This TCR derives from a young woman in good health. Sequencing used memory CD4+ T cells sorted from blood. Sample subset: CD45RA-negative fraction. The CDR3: CASSPQGGSTDTQYF. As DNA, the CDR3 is TGTGCCAGCAGCCCGCAAGGGGGGTCCACAGATACGCAGTATTTT. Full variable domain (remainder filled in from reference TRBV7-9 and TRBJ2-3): DTGVSQNPRHKITKRGQNVTFRCDPISEHNRLYWYRQTLGQGPEFLTYFQNEAQLEKSRLLSDRFSAERPKGSFSTLEIQRTEQGDSAMYLCASSPQGGSTDTQYFGPGTRLTVL.